This T cell receptor (beta chain) is drawn from a study of blood T cell repertoires in COVID-19. Study background: Both acute and convalescent COVID-19 samples were obtained from the United States, Italy and Spain. From T cells, B-cell-depleted T cells, or PBMCs came the material, which was cDNA or gDNA.

As originally analysed: It was from reference gene primer amplification that nucleated cell counts were estimated. The data were produced by immunoSEQ multiplex PCR, yet TCRdb's version contains in-frame clones alone and is incomplete. That table furnishes V, J and clone size, whereas the DNA furnished D and trimming. The top ten hold over 5.5% of the sample, which has 60,000 to 80,000 clones, just under 95% seen once. The CDR3 is 14 residues long. Germline CDR1 and CDR2: KGHDR and SFDVKD. J gave up 5 bases and V 10 bases, and 9 bases lay outside the gene matches. The source of this sequence is a human donor in a cohort sampled during active COVID-19. The chain combines TRBV24-1 with TRBJ2-3; TRBD1 matches 9 bases. The sequenced sample was peripheral blood. CDR3 nucleotide sequence: TGTGCCACAGGCCCCACAGGGGGCGTAGATACGCAGTATTTT. This encodes CATGPTGGVDTQYF.